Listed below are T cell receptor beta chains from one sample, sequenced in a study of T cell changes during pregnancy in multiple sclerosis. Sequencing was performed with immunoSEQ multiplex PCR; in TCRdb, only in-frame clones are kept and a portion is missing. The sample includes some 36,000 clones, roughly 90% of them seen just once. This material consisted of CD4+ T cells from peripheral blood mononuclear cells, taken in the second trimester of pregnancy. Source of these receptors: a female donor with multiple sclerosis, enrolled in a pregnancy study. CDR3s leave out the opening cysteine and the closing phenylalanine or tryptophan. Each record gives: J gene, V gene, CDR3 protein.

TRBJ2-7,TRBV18,ASSPPAGQSYEQY
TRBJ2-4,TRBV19,ASNPSGGANIQY
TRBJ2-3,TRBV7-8,ASSLVVVGAGVVDTQY
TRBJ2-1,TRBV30,AWSGWQGRAEQF
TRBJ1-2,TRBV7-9,ASSHRGDYGYT
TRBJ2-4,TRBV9,ASSAGGLRAKNIQY
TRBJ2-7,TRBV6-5,ASSSLAGGESEQY
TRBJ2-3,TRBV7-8,ASSLVGQRGENTQY
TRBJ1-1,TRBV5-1,ASSFRRGQNTEAF
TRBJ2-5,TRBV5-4,ASSRQGTTTVETQY
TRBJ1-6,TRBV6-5,ASSRQGRASPLH
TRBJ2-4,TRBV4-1,ASRLDRDTKNIQY
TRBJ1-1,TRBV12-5,ASGLVLSGTPYTEAF
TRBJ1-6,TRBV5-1,ASSWGQGDSPLH
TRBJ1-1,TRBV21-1,ASSNLSRMNTEAF
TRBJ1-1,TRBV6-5,ASRPRMAVAEAF
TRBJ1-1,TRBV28,ASSLSREAF
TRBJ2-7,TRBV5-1,ASSLLGRGGYEQY
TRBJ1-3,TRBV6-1,ASSQGWGTGNTIY
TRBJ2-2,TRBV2,ASKDRAAGELF